The rows below give T cell receptor beta chains drawn from one sample of a study of blood T cell repertoires in COVID-19. Measured with immunoSEQ multiplex PCR; TCRdb has only the in-frame clones, and not every one. The repertoire includes fewer than 450,000 clones, roughly 90% of them detected once, and approximately 7.3% sits in the top ten. The source material was peripheral blood. These receptors were obtained from a woman in her 70s with COVID-19, enrolled during active disease. Each CDR3 is given with its conserved first and last residue. The order of the fields is D gene, clone size, J gene, V gene, CDR3 DNA, CDR3 protein. D genes are given only for firm matches. Clone size, where shown, is once, few, many, or a class for clones that have expanded.

d_call: .
clone_size: .
j_call: TRBJ1-2
v_call: TRBV10-3
cdr3_nt: TGTGCCATCACGCCACAGACTAACTATGGCTACACCTTC
cdr3_aa: CAITPQTNYGYTF

d_call: .
clone_size: .
j_call: TRBJ1-6
v_call: TRBV28
cdr3_nt: TGTGCCAGCAGTTACAGTCCCTATAATTCACCCCTCCACTTT
cdr3_aa: CASSYSPYNSPLHF

d_call: .
clone_size: once
j_call: TRBJ1-2
v_call: TRBV10-3
cdr3_nt: TGTGCCATCAGTAACCAAGAAAACTCCTATGGCTACACCTTC
cdr3_aa: CAISNQENSYGYTF

d_call: .
clone_size: .
j_call: TRBJ1-1
v_call: TRBV3-1/TRBV3-2
cdr3_nt: TGTGCCAGCAGCCGATTACGGGACACTGAAGCTTTCTTT
cdr3_aa: CASSRLRDTEAFF

d_call: .
clone_size: .
j_call: TRBJ1-6
v_call: TRBV6-5
cdr3_nt: TGTGCCAGCGGGGGCAGCCAAGGATCACCCCTCCACTTT
cdr3_aa: CASGGSQGSPLHF

d_call: .
clone_size: .
j_call: TRBJ2-1
v_call: TRBV6-5
cdr3_nt: TGTGCCAGCATTGCGGGGGCCTACTCCTACAATGAGCAGTTCTTC
cdr3_aa: CASIAGAYSYNEQFF

d_call: TRBD1
clone_size: .
j_call: TRBJ1-2
v_call: TRBV19
cdr3_nt: TGTGCCAGTAGTGTCCGGGACAGGATTAATTCTAACTATGGCTACACCTTC
cdr3_aa: CASSVRDRINSNYGYTF

d_call: .
clone_size: .
j_call: TRBJ1-4
v_call: TRBV5-1
cdr3_nt: TGCGCCAGCAGCTTCGGGGGGTTTGGTGAAAAACTGTTTTTT
cdr3_aa: CASSFGGFGEKLFF

d_call: TRBD1
clone_size: .
j_call: TRBJ2-7
v_call: TRBV3-1/TRBV3-2
cdr3_nt: TGTGCCAGCAGCACGGGACAGGGAGTCTACGAGCAGTACTTC
cdr3_aa: CASSTGQGVYEQYF

d_call: .
clone_size: .
j_call: TRBJ1-3
v_call: TRBV7-9
cdr3_nt: TGTGCCAGCAGCACCTCGGGGATCTCTGGAAACACCATATATTTT
cdr3_aa: CASSTSGISGNTIYF

d_call: .
clone_size: .
j_call: TRBJ2-7
v_call: TRBV3-1/TRBV3-2
cdr3_nt: TGTGCCAGCAGCCAGAGGAGCGAGCAGTACTTC
cdr3_aa: CASSQRSEQYF

d_call: .
clone_size: .
j_call: TRBJ2-5
v_call: TRBV20-1
cdr3_nt: TGCAGTGGGGCGGGGCAAGAGACCCAGTACTTC
cdr3_aa: CSGAGQETQYF

d_call: TRBD2
clone_size: .
j_call: TRBJ2-4
v_call: TRBV3-1/TRBV3-2
cdr3_nt: TGTGCCAGCAGCTCTCGGGGAGGGGAAGGAAACATTCAGTACTTC
cdr3_aa: CASSSRGGEGNIQYF

d_call: .
clone_size: .
j_call: TRBJ1-3
v_call: TRBV7-2
cdr3_nt: TGTGCCAGCAGCTTAGGAGCAGGGCTCCCTGGAAACACCATATATTTT
cdr3_aa: CASSLGAGLPGNTIYF

d_call: .
clone_size: .
j_call: TRBJ1-2
v_call: TRBV5-4
cdr3_nt: TGTGCCAGCAGCTTGGTGGAGGGATCCGACTATGGCTACACCTTC
cdr3_aa: CASSLVEGSDYGYTF

d_call: TRBD2
clone_size: once
j_call: TRBJ2-3
v_call: TRBV10-1
cdr3_nt: TGCGCCAGCAGTGGAAGAAGCGGGGGGGACACAGATACGCAGTATTTT
cdr3_aa: CASSGRSGGDTDTQYF

d_call: TRBD2
clone_size: .
j_call: TRBJ2-5
v_call: TRBV5-1
cdr3_nt: TGCGCCAGCAGCTGGGGGACTAGCGGGGTCCAAGAGACCCAGTACTTC
cdr3_aa: CASSWGTSGVQETQYF

d_call: .
clone_size: .
j_call: TRBJ1-2
v_call: TRBV30
cdr3_nt: TGTGCCTGGAGTGAAGGGGGTGGTGGCTACACCTTC
cdr3_aa: CAWSEGGGGYTF

d_call: TRBD1
clone_size: .
j_call: TRBJ1-4
v_call: TRBV28
cdr3_nt: TGTGCCAGCAGTTCATTTACTGGGACAGATAATGAAAAACTGTTTTTT
cdr3_aa: CASSSFTGTDNEKLFF

d_call: .
clone_size: .
j_call: TRBJ2-5
v_call: TRBV7-2
cdr3_nt: TGTGCCAGCAGCTCGCAGGGCCCAGAGACCCAGTACTTC
cdr3_aa: CASSSQGPETQYF

d_call: .
clone_size: .
j_call: TRBJ1-6
v_call: TRBV13
cdr3_nt: TGTGCCAGCAGCACCGGACAGTCGAGTAATTCACCCCTCCACTTT
cdr3_aa: CASSTGQSSNSPLHF

d_call: TRBD2
clone_size: .
j_call: TRBJ2-1
v_call: TRBV5-6
cdr3_nt: TGTGCCAGCAGCCCTGGACTAGCGGGGGGGCCGGGGAATGAGCAGTTCTTC
cdr3_aa: CASSPGLAGGPGNEQFF

d_call: TRBD1
clone_size: once
j_call: TRBJ1-4
v_call: TRBV18
cdr3_nt: TGTGCCAGCTCACCCCAGACAGGGAATAATGAAAAACTGTTTTTT
cdr3_aa: CASSPQTGNNEKLFF

d_call: .
clone_size: .
j_call: TRBJ1-4
v_call: TRBV10-3
cdr3_nt: TGTGCCATCAGTGAGCGCGAGGGAGTGGATGAAAAACTGTTTTTT
cdr3_aa: CAISEREGVDEKLFF

d_call: .
clone_size: .
j_call: TRBJ1-2
v_call: TRBV12-3/TRBV12-4
cdr3_nt: TGTGCCAGCAGCACAGGGCGGGGCTACACCTTC
cdr3_aa: CASSTGRGYTF

d_call: .
clone_size: .
j_call: TRBJ1-1
v_call: TRBV5-1
cdr3_nt: TGCGCCAGCAGCTTGGGGAGAGGCACTGAAGCTTTCTTT
cdr3_aa: CASSLGRGTEAFF

d_call: TRBD2
clone_size: few
j_call: TRBJ2-1
v_call: TRBV14
cdr3_nt: TGTGCCAGCAGCCCCCGTCTGGGACTAGGGCCCAATGAGCAGTTCTTC
cdr3_aa: CASSPRLGLGPNEQFF

d_call: TRBD2
clone_size: .
j_call: TRBJ2-5
v_call: TRBV19
cdr3_nt: TGTGCCAGTAGTATATCTAGCGGGGCACAAGAGACCCAGTACTTC
cdr3_aa: CASSISSGAQETQYF

d_call: TRBD1
clone_size: .
j_call: TRBJ1-2
v_call: TRBV11-3
cdr3_nt: TGTGCCAGCAGCTCACGACAGGGGCGATCTGGCTACACCTTC
cdr3_aa: CASSSRQGRSGYTF

d_call: .
clone_size: once
j_call: TRBJ1-2
v_call: TRBV5-1
cdr3_nt: TGCGCCAGCAGCTTGGGGGCAGATGGCTACACCTTC
cdr3_aa: CASSLGADGYTF

d_call: TRBD2
clone_size: .
j_call: TRBJ2-7
v_call: TRBV12-5
cdr3_nt: TGTGCTAGTGGTTTGGTACTCGCTAGCGGGGGTCACGAGCAGTACTTC
cdr3_aa: CASGLVLASGGHEQYF

d_call: TRBD1
clone_size: .
j_call: TRBJ1-5
v_call: TRBV5-8
cdr3_nt: TGTGCCAGCAGCTTGGTGGGACAGGGGGTCGATCAGCCCCAGCATTTT
cdr3_aa: CASSLVGQGVDQPQHF

d_call: .
clone_size: .
j_call: TRBJ1-2
v_call: TRBV5-8
cdr3_nt: TGTGCCAGCATCTCGGGGCGGGAGGGCTACACCTTC
cdr3_aa: CASISGREGYTF

d_call: TRBD2
clone_size: .
j_call: TRBJ2-1
v_call: TRBV7-8
cdr3_nt: TGTGCCAGCAGGCTACGGGGGGGCTCTAGAAATGAGCAGTTCTTC
cdr3_aa: CASRLRGGSRNEQFF

d_call: .
clone_size: .
j_call: TRBJ1-5
v_call: TRBV28
cdr3_nt: TGTGCCAGCAGATACAGGGTTATACAGCCCCAGCATTTT
cdr3_aa: CASRYRVIQPQHF

d_call: .
clone_size: .
j_call: TRBJ1-2
v_call: TRBV19
cdr3_nt: TGTGCCAGTACCCCAGGGGCGATCTTGAACTATGGCTACACCTTC
cdr3_aa: CASTPGAILNYGYTF

d_call: TRBD1
clone_size: .
j_call: TRBJ2-7
v_call: TRBV19
cdr3_nt: TGTGCCAGTAGCTGGGGGACAGGGGGCTCCTACGAGCAGTACTTC
cdr3_aa: CASSWGTGGSYEQYF

d_call: .
clone_size: .
j_call: TRBJ1-2
v_call: TRBV30
cdr3_nt: TGTGCCTGGAGTGTTACAGAACTCCATGGCTACACCTTC
cdr3_aa: CAWSVTELHGYTF

d_call: TRBD1
clone_size: .
j_call: TRBJ1-2
v_call: TRBV6-5
cdr3_nt: TGTGCCAGCAGTTACTCGAGACAGGGTAGAACTGGCTACACCTTC
cdr3_aa: CASSYSRQGRTGYTF

d_call: .
clone_size: .
j_call: TRBJ1-2
v_call: TRBV12-3/TRBV12-4
cdr3_nt: TGTGCCAGCAGTCGAGGGACTGGTGGCTACACCTTC
cdr3_aa: CASSRGTGGYTF

d_call: .
clone_size: .
j_call: TRBJ1-2
v_call: TRBV12-3/TRBV12-4
cdr3_nt: TGTGCCAGCACCCTCGGGAACTATGGCTACACCTTC
cdr3_aa: CASTLGNYGYTF

d_call: TRBD1
clone_size: .
j_call: TRBJ2-6
v_call: TRBV9
cdr3_nt: TGTGCCAGCAGCGCGGACCGGGACAGGGGCAACTTTGGGGCCAACGTCCTGACTTTC
cdr3_aa: CASSADRDRGNFGANVLTF